Below, 8 T cell receptor beta chains from the same sample are listed, as sequenced in a study of T-cell reconstitution after alpha-beta-depleted transplantation in children. TCRbeta library preparation incorporated unique molecular identifiers. MiXCR was run by TCRdb on the PCR reads, yielding one entry per CDR3 protein. Among 400,000 to 500,000 distinct CDR3 sequences, approximately 10% were seen once, and the ten largest hold 4.5% to 6%. The sample consisted of PBMCs from the stem cell graft donor, taken from the stem cell graft. The receptors were sampled from a human donor who donated a stem cell graft to a child with acute myeloid leukemia.

This clonotype was observed many times. J is TRBJ2-4 and V is TRBV5-1; D gene ambiguous. Germline CDR1 and CDR2: SGHRS and YFSETQ. The CDR3 extends over 15 amino acids. V shed 4 bases and J shed 0 bases, with 11 bases lying between them. CDR3 loop: CASSPVTEAKNIQYF. For the CDR3, the DNA is TGCGCCAGCAGCCCTGTTACAGAAGCCAAAAACATTCAGTACTTC.

This chain's CDR3 is CASSLASGGSRNTEAFF. The CDR3 DNA reads as TGTGCCAGCAGCTTGGCGTCTGGGGGCTCTCGGAACACTGAAGCTTTCTTT. The chain has TRBV5-6 and TRBJ1-1, with a weak D call TRBD1 (6 bases). The CDR3 contains 17 residues. V lost 0 bases and J 1 base, leaving 16 bases between the germline ends. The germline gives CDR1 SGHDT, CDR2 YYEEEE.

A few counts support this clonotype. The chain is built from TRBV19 and TRBJ2-3, with D uncertain. Germline V lookup: CDR1 LNHDA, CDR2 SQIVND (reference sequence). The ends were cut back, 1 base at V and 5 bases at J, with 4 bases in the middle. There are 12 residues in the CDR3. The CDR3 region has the DNA TGTGCCAGTAGTATAGGGAAAGATACGCAGTATTTT. This translates into CASSIGKDTQYF.

This clonotype was counted many times. The V and J genes are TRBV6-1 and TRBJ1-1; 9 nucleotides match TRBD1. The CDR3 runs 13 residues. Germline V gene sequence: CDR1 MNHNS, CDR2 SASEGT. V lost 7 bases, J lost 4 bases, and 4 bases stayed unmatched. The CDR3 sequence: CASIGQGRTEAFF. Here the CDR3 DNA reads TGTGCCAGCATTGGACAGGGGCGCACTGAAGCTTTCTTT.

This clonotype was picked up a small number of times. The chain recombines TRBV20-1 with TRBJ2-7; D is ambiguous. Germline V CDR1 and CDR2: DFQATT, SNEGSKA (reference sequence). This CDR3 comprises 12 residues. Trimming took off 3 bases at V and 1 base at J, with 7 bases between the two ends. The CDR3 region has the DNA TGCAGTGCTAGGCCCTATTCCTACGAGCAGTACTTC. It specifies CSARPYSYEQYF.

In this sample, this clonotype turned up many times. The chain employs TRBV7-6 and TRBJ2-2; TRBD1 aligns across 10 bases. The CDR3 is 15 residues long. The germline CDR1 and CDR2 sequences are SGHVS and FNYEAQ. V shed 4 bases, J shed 5 bases, and the junction held 4 bases outside the gene matches. The CDR3 coding sequence is TGTGCCAGCAGCTGGGGGACAGGGGAGACCGGGGAGCTGTTTTTT. Protein sequence: CASSWGTGETGELFF.

This clonotype was seen a few times. The V call is TRBV4-1, the J call TRBJ1-2; D may be TRBD1 (5 bases). In germline, CDR1 is MGHRA, CDR2 YSYEKL. The CDR3 sequence is 15 residues long. V lost 3 bases, J lost 2 bases, and 13 bases lay in between. CDR3 in DNA: TGCGCCAGCAGCCACGACCGGAGGGGCAACTATGGCTACACCTTC. It encodes CASSHDRRGNYGYTF.

As DNA, the CDR3 is TGCAGCGTTATCCTCAACACAGATACGCAGTATTTT. Encoded protein: CSVILNTDTQYF. The chain employs TRBV29-1 and TRBJ2-3; D not resolved. Germline CDR1 reads SQVTM; CDR2 reads ANQGSEA. The CDR3 covers 12 residues. Trimming cost V 5 bases and J 2 bases, with 8 bases left between them.